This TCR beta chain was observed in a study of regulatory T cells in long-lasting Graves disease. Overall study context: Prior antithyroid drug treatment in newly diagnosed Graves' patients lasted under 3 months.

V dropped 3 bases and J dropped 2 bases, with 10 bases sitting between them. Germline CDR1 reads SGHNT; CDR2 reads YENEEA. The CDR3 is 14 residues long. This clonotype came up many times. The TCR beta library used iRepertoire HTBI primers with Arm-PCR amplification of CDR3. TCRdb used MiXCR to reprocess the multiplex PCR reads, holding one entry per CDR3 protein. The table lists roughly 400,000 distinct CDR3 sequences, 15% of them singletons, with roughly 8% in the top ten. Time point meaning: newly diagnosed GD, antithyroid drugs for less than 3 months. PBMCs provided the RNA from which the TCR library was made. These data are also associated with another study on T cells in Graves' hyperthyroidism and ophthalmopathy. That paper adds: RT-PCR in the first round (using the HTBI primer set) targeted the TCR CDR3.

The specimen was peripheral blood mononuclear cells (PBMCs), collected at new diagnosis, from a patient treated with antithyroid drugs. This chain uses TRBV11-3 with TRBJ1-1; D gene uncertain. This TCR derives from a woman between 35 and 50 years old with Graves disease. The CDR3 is CASSFSDVNTEAFF. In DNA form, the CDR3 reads TGTGCCAGCAGCTTCTCGGACGTAAACACTGAAGCTTTCTTT.